This is a list of T cell receptor beta chains from one sample in a study of T cell responses to AZD1222 COVID-19 vaccine. Sequencing was performed with immunoSEQ multiplex PCR; in TCRdb, only in-frame clones are kept and a portion is missing. Of 90,000 to 120,000 clones listed, around 92% are singletons. The material was peripheral blood, obtained 28 days after the second AZD1222 dose. Every receptor here comes from an adult who received the AZD1222 COVID-19 vaccine. Both conserved end residues are part of each CDR3. The D gene is left open where the match is weak. Clone size is not always given. Where it is, it says once, few, many or a class for expanded clones.

v_call: TRBV7-2
cdr3_length: 16
d_call: .
j_call: TRBJ2-5
clone_size: .
cdr3_nt: TGTGCCAGCAGCTTAGGCTCTAGCGTATCGGGAGAGACCCAGTACTTC
cdr3_aa: CASSLGSSVSGETQYF

v_call: TRBV5-1
cdr3_length: 15
d_call: .
j_call: TRBJ2-4
clone_size: .
cdr3_nt: TGCGCCAGCAGCTTGGACGGGGTAACCAAAAACATTCAGTACTTC
cdr3_aa: CASSLDGVTKNIQYF

v_call: TRBV18
cdr3_length: 14
d_call: .
j_call: TRBJ1-1
clone_size: .
cdr3_nt: TGTGCCAGCTCACCACAGACAATGAACACTGAAGCTTTCTTT
cdr3_aa: CASSPQTMNTEAFF

v_call: TRBV19
cdr3_length: 14
d_call: .
j_call: TRBJ1-5
clone_size: .
cdr3_nt: TGTGCCAGTAGTCCCCGGGGCTTTTATCAGCCCCAGCATTTT
cdr3_aa: CASSPRGFYQPQHF

v_call: TRBV19
cdr3_length: 15
d_call: TRBD2
j_call: TRBJ2-1
clone_size: .
cdr3_nt: TGTGCCAGTAGTATTGGTCTAGCGGGAGGAGCCGAGCAGTTCTTC
cdr3_aa: CASSIGLAGGAEQFF

v_call: TRBV12-2
cdr3_length: 13
d_call: .
j_call: TRBJ2-1
clone_size: .
cdr3_nt: TGTGCAAGTCGCTTTTCCCCGGTTGATGAGCAGTTCTTC
cdr3_aa: CASRFSPVDEQFF

v_call: TRBV29-1
cdr3_length: 13
d_call: .
j_call: TRBJ2-7
clone_size: once
cdr3_nt: TGCAGCGTTGAACGCCCGGACTCCTACGAGCAGTACTTC
cdr3_aa: CSVERPDSYEQYF

v_call: TRBV19
cdr3_length: 15
d_call: TRBD2
j_call: TRBJ2-5
clone_size: .
cdr3_nt: TGTGCCAGTAGTATCACTAGCGGTAACCAAGAGACCCAGTACTTC
cdr3_aa: CASSITSGNQETQYF

v_call: TRBV2
cdr3_length: 15
d_call: .
j_call: TRBJ1-1
clone_size: .
cdr3_nt: TGTGCCAGCAGTGAAGCACCGAACACGAACACTGAAGCTTTCTTT
cdr3_aa: CASSEAPNTNTEAFF

v_call: TRBV7-2
cdr3_length: 15
d_call: .
j_call: TRBJ1-1
clone_size: .
cdr3_nt: TGTGCCAGCAGCTTATCAGGGATCGGGGGCACTGAAGCTTTCTTT
cdr3_aa: CASSLSGIGGTEAFF

v_call: TRBV3-1/TRBV3-2
cdr3_length: 17
d_call: TRBD2
j_call: TRBJ2-1
clone_size: .
cdr3_nt: TGTGCCAGCAGCCAAGTTCTGGGAACTAGCGGAACCAATGAGCAGTTCTTC
cdr3_aa: CASSQVLGTSGTNEQFF

v_call: TRBV4-1
cdr3_length: 15
d_call: .
j_call: TRBJ2-1
clone_size: .
cdr3_nt: TGCGCCAGCAGCCAATATTTGGATAAGATAAATGAGCAGTTCTTC
cdr3_aa: CASSQYLDKINEQFF

v_call: TRBV5-1
cdr3_length: 14
d_call: TRBD2
j_call: TRBJ2-5
clone_size: .
cdr3_nt: TGCGCCAGCAGCCTTACTAGCGATCAAGAGACCCAGTACTTC
cdr3_aa: CASSLTSDQETQYF

v_call: TRBV23-1
cdr3_length: 12
d_call: .
j_call: TRBJ2-7
clone_size: .
cdr3_nt: TGCGCCAGCAGTCACAACAGTAACGAGCAGTACTTC
cdr3_aa: CASSHNSNEQYF

v_call: TRBV5-1
cdr3_length: 14
d_call: .
j_call: TRBJ1-5
clone_size: .
cdr3_nt: TGCGCCAGCAGCTTGGCCCCCGGGGGTCAGCCCCAGCATTTT
cdr3_aa: CASSLAPGGQPQHF

v_call: TRBV4-1
cdr3_length: 16
d_call: .
j_call: TRBJ1-6
clone_size: .
cdr3_nt: TGCGCCAGCAGCCCGCGCGGGGGCGACTATAATTCACCCCTCCACTTT
cdr3_aa: CASSPRGGDYNSPLHF

v_call: TRBV2
cdr3_length: 15
d_call: TRBD1
j_call: TRBJ1-4
clone_size: .
cdr3_nt: TGTGCCAGCAGTTACACAGGGGCCCTTAATGAAAAACTGTTTTTT
cdr3_aa: CASSYTGALNEKLFF

v_call: TRBV30
cdr3_length: 12
d_call: .
j_call: TRBJ1-2
clone_size: .
cdr3_nt: TGTGCCTGGAGAGCCCTGGGGAGGGGAAACACCTTC
cdr3_aa: CAWRALGRGNTF

v_call: TRBV7-2
cdr3_length: 15
d_call: .
j_call: TRBJ2-5
clone_size: .
cdr3_nt: TGTGCCAGCAGCTTAGAATGGGCTAGCCCAGAGACCCAGTACTTC
cdr3_aa: CASSLEWASPETQYF

v_call: TRBV11-1
cdr3_length: 11
d_call: .
j_call: TRBJ1-1
clone_size: .
cdr3_nt: TGTGCCAGCAGCCTCAGGACTGAAGCTTTCTTT
cdr3_aa: CASSLRTEAFF

v_call: TRBV20-1
cdr3_length: 13
d_call: .
j_call: TRBJ1-1
clone_size: .
cdr3_nt: TGCAGTGCTAGTATTATTGGGTACACTGAAGCTTTCTTT
cdr3_aa: CSASIIGYTEAFF

v_call: TRBV19
cdr3_length: 16
d_call: .
j_call: TRBJ1-5
clone_size: .
cdr3_nt: TGTGCCAGTAGTATAGTCGGAGGGAAGAGCAATCAGCCCCAGCATTTT
cdr3_aa: CASSIVGGKSNQPQHF

v_call: TRBV3-1/TRBV3-2
cdr3_length: 15
d_call: .
j_call: TRBJ2-1
clone_size: .
cdr3_nt: TGTGCCAGCAGCCAAGATCAGGGAGCCTACAATGAGCAGTTCTTC
cdr3_aa: CASSQDQGAYNEQFF

v_call: TRBV6-2/TRBV6-3
cdr3_length: 15
d_call: TRBD1
j_call: TRBJ1-2
clone_size: .
cdr3_nt: TGTGCCAGCAGTTCCACCGGGACAGGAAACTATGGCTACACCTTC
cdr3_aa: CASSSTGTGNYGYTF

v_call: TRBV21-1
cdr3_length: 15
d_call: .
j_call: TRBJ2-5
clone_size: .
cdr3_nt: TGTGCCAGCAGCAAACAGGGCGAAATTCGTGAGACCCAGTACTTC
cdr3_aa: CASSKQGEIRETQYF

v_call: TRBV5-1
cdr3_length: 13
d_call: .
j_call: TRBJ2-1
clone_size: .
cdr3_nt: TGCGCCAGCAGCTACCAATCCTACAATGAGCAGTTCTTC
cdr3_aa: CASSYQSYNEQFF

v_call: TRBV5-6
cdr3_length: 12
d_call: .
j_call: TRBJ2-3
clone_size: .
cdr3_nt: TGTGCCAGCAGCTTGTTTGCAGATACGCAGTATTTT
cdr3_aa: CASSLFADTQYF

v_call: TRBV7-9
cdr3_length: 14
d_call: TRBD1
j_call: TRBJ1-4
clone_size: .
cdr3_nt: TGTGCCAGCAGCTTAGTAGCCGGGACAGCAAAACTGTTTTTT
cdr3_aa: CASSLVAGTAKLFF

v_call: TRBV27
cdr3_length: 13
d_call: .
j_call: TRBJ2-7
clone_size: .
cdr3_nt: TGTGCCAGCAGCCGGGCCGCATTCTACGAGCAGTACTTC
cdr3_aa: CASSRAAFYEQYF

v_call: TRBV28
cdr3_length: 16
d_call: TRBD2
j_call: TRBJ2-5
clone_size: .
cdr3_nt: TGTGCCAGCAGGCAAGAAACCGGGACTAGTTATGAGACCCAGTACTTC
cdr3_aa: CASRQETGTSYETQYF

v_call: TRBV15
cdr3_length: 12
d_call: .
j_call: TRBJ1-2
clone_size: .
cdr3_nt: TGTGCCACCAGCAGGGCTGACTATGGCTACACCTTC
cdr3_aa: CATSRADYGYTF

v_call: TRBV30
cdr3_length: 16
d_call: .
j_call: TRBJ1-1
clone_size: .
cdr3_nt: TGTGCCTGGAGTGAGTGGACGGCCGCGTGGGGCACTGAAGCTTTCTTT
cdr3_aa: CAWSEWTAAWGTEAFF

v_call: TRBV9
cdr3_length: 14
d_call: .
j_call: TRBJ1-1
clone_size: .
cdr3_nt: TGTGCCAGCAGCGCGCGAGGTTATGGGGGAGAAGCTTTCTTT
cdr3_aa: CASSARGYGGEAFF

v_call: TRBV3-1/TRBV3-2
cdr3_length: 14
d_call: .
j_call: TRBJ1-6
clone_size: .
cdr3_nt: TGTGCCAGCAGCATGCAGGGCACATATTCACCCCTCCACTTT
cdr3_aa: CASSMQGTYSPLHF

v_call: TRBV12-3/TRBV12-4
cdr3_length: 11
d_call: .
j_call: TRBJ1-2
clone_size: .
cdr3_nt: TGTGCCAGCACTAATAACTATGGCTACACCTTC
cdr3_aa: CASTNNYGYTF

v_call: TRBV7-2
cdr3_length: 16
d_call: TRBD2
j_call: TRBJ2-7
clone_size: once
cdr3_nt: TGTGCCAGCAGCGCTCCCGGGACTAGCGGGACCTACGAGCAGTACTTC
cdr3_aa: CASSAPGTSGTYEQYF

v_call: TRBV2
cdr3_length: 14
d_call: TRBD1
j_call: TRBJ1-5
clone_size: .
cdr3_nt: TGTGCCAGCAGTTCCGGACAGGGAAGCCAGCCCCAGCATTTT
cdr3_aa: CASSSGQGSQPQHF

v_call: TRBV30
cdr3_length: 11
d_call: .
j_call: TRBJ1-6
clone_size: few
cdr3_nt: TGTGCTTGCGGGCCAAATTCACCCCTCCACTTT
cdr3_aa: CACGPNSPLHF

v_call: TRBV28
cdr3_length: 12
d_call: .
j_call: TRBJ1-2
clone_size: .
cdr3_nt: TGTGCCAGCAGTGTAACTAACTATGGCTACACCTTC
cdr3_aa: CASSVTNYGYTF

v_call: TRBV12-3/TRBV12-4
cdr3_length: 13
d_call: .
j_call: TRBJ1-2
clone_size: .
cdr3_nt: TGTGCCAGCAGTTTAAAGGGGGATAGGGGCTACACCTTC
cdr3_aa: CASSLKGDRGYTF

v_call: TRBV3-1/TRBV3-2
cdr3_length: 16
d_call: TRBD2
j_call: TRBJ2-3
clone_size: .
cdr3_nt: TGTGCCAGCAGCACGTCCTACGGGGGGAGAGCAGATACGCAGTATTTT
cdr3_aa: CASSTSYGGRADTQYF

v_call: TRBV10-3
cdr3_length: 13
d_call: .
j_call: TRBJ2-7
clone_size: .
cdr3_nt: TGTGCCATCACTACCGAAAGGACTTACGAGCAGTACTTC
cdr3_aa: CAITTERTYEQYF

v_call: TRBV3-1/TRBV3-2
cdr3_length: 13
d_call: .
j_call: TRBJ1-1
clone_size: .
cdr3_nt: TGTGCCAGCAGCCCAGGTAGGGGCACTGAAGCTTTCTTT
cdr3_aa: CASSPGRGTEAFF

v_call: TRBV12-3/TRBV12-4
cdr3_length: 12
d_call: .
j_call: TRBJ1-1
clone_size: .
cdr3_nt: TGTGCCAGCAGTTTAGAGGGAACTGAAGCTTTCTTT
cdr3_aa: CASSLEGTEAFF

v_call: TRBV12-3/TRBV12-4
cdr3_length: 13
d_call: .
j_call: TRBJ2-7
clone_size: .
cdr3_nt: TGTGCCAGCAGTTTCTACAGGGACTACGAGCAGTACTTC
cdr3_aa: CASSFYRDYEQYF

v_call: TRBV7-9
cdr3_length: 14
d_call: .
j_call: TRBJ1-6
clone_size: .
cdr3_nt: TGTGCCAGCACCCAGGCCACTGGGAATTCACCCCTCCACTTT
cdr3_aa: CASTQATGNSPLHF

v_call: TRBV7-9
cdr3_length: 16
d_call: .
j_call: TRBJ1-2
clone_size: .
cdr3_nt: TGTGCCAGCAGCTTCCTCCGAACAGGCTGGAACTATGGCTACACCTTC
cdr3_aa: CASSFLRTGWNYGYTF

v_call: TRBV5-8
cdr3_length: 17
d_call: TRBD1
j_call: TRBJ2-3
clone_size: .
cdr3_nt: TGTGCCAGCAGCCGAAGAGTACGGACAGGGGTCGCAGATACGCAGTATTTT
cdr3_aa: CASSRRVRTGVADTQYF